The 24 T cell receptor beta chains listed next were all sequenced from one sample in a study of neurological immune-mediated disorders. TCRdb reanalysed the 5' RACE reads using MiXCR and keeps one entry per CDR3 protein. The profile covers around 60,000 distinct CDR3 sequences, with 3% to 4% appearing a single time and approximately 6.6% taken by the ten largest. The specimen sequenced was PBMCs. The receptor set was obtained from a woman aged 55-75 years with multiple sclerosis.

Comments on this clonotype: With a much larger clone just one base away, this may be a read error. The rearrangement uses TRBV5-1 and TRBJ1-1; D is uncertain. Per germline, CDR1 SGHRS and CDR2 YFSETQ. Trimming pared 4 bases from V and 3 bases from J, leaving 13 bases between. CDR3 length equals 14 residues. CDR3 coding DNA: TGCGCCAGCAGCCCAGGAAAGTCGGACACTGAAGCTTTCTTT. Residues: CASSPGKSDTEAFF.

This clonotype was seen ten or more times. The chain combines TRBV15 with TRBJ1-2; no reliable D call. The germline V gene encodes CDR1 LNHNV and CDR2 YYDKDF (reference sequence). The CDR3 extends over 13 amino acids. V was cut by 0 bases and J by 6 bases, with 8 bases left in between. CDR3 nucleotides: TGTGCCACCAGCAGAGATTTACGGGATGGCTACACCTTC. Protein sequence: CATSRDLRDGYTF.

This clonotype was recorded at least ten times. The rearrangement uses TRBV12-3 or TRBV12-4 and TRBJ1-1; D is unclear. V shed 2 bases and J shed 2 bases, with 12 bases lying between them. The CDR3 consists of 15 residues. CDR3 region: CASSLIKIRNTEAFF. The CDR3 coding sequence is TGTGCCAGCAGTTTAATAAAGATAAGAAACACTGAAGCTTTCTTT.

This chain joins TRBV5-6 and TRBJ2-3; unclear D gene. Germline assignment: CDR1 SGHDT and CDR2 YYEEEE. This CDR3 comprises 15 residues. Trimming took 4 bases from V and 0 from J, leaving 12 bases between them. The CDR3 loop reads CASSHRGTSTDTQYF. The CDR3, as DNA: TGTGCCAGCAGCCACCGCGGAACTAGCACAGATACGCAGTATTTT. Supplemented by reference TRBV5-6 and TRBJ2-3, the full variable domain reads DAGVTQSPTHLIKTRGQQVTLRCSPKSGHDTVSWYQQALGQGPQFIFQYYEEEERQRGNFPDRFSGHQFPNYSSELNVNALLLGDSALYLCASSHRGTSTDTQYFGPGTRLTVL.

This clonotype has ten or more counts. This chain joins TRBV29-1 and TRBJ2-7; possibly TRBD1 for D (6 bases). Looked up from germline, CDR1 is SQVTM and CDR2 is ANQGSEA. V shed 6 bases and J shed 4 bases, with 22 bases lying between them. The CDR3 extends over 15 amino acids. CDR3 in amino acids: CSVLKLNRVSYEQYF. The CDR3 DNA reads as TGCAGCGTCCTGAAATTAAACAGGGTCTCTTACGAGCAGTACTTC.

This clonotype has at least ten counts. The rearrangement joins TRBV7-6 to TRBJ2-3; D could derive from TRBD1 or TRBD2 (5 bases each). V lost 0 bases and J lost 4, with 8 bases in between. Germline V gene lookup returns CDR1 SGHVS and CDR2 FNYEAQ. This CDR3 contains 14 residues. This CDR3 is CASSLAGVADTQYF. The CDR3 DNA reads TGTGCCAGCAGCTTAGCGGGGGTTGCAGATACGCAGTATTTT.

This clonotype was detected many times. The rearrangement joins TRBV2 to TRBJ1-2, with unresolved D. Looked up from germline, CDR1 is SNHLY and CDR2 is FYNNEI. Trimming took off 8 bases at V and 7 bases at J, with 17 bases between the two ends. The CDR3 runs 13 residues. CDR3 region: CASYARVGSGYTF. The CDR3 DNA reads TGTGCCAGCTATGCGCGCGTGGGGTCTGGCTACACCTTC. The full variable domain, rest sourced from reference TRBV2 and TRBJ1-2, is EPEVTQTPSHQVTQMGQEVILRCVPISNHLYFYWYRQILGQKVEFLVSFYNNEISEKSEIFDDQFSVERPDGSNFTLKIRSTKLEDSAMYFCASYARVGSGYTFGSGTRLTVV.

In its sample, this clonotype was seen many times. This chain uses TRBV10-3 with TRBJ2-6; D not resolved. CDR1 is ENHRY and CDR2 is SYGVKD in the germline V gene. The CDR3 sequence is 12 residues long. The V and J ends lost 4 bases and 2 bases respectively, with 0 bases between them. The CDR3 region has the DNA TGTGCCATCAGTGCTGGGGCCAACGTCCTGACTTTC. Translating it yields CAISAGANVLTF.

The sample holds many counts of this clonotype. V usage is TRBV5-4 and J usage is TRBJ2-2; the D is unclear. CDR1 and CDR2 from the germline V gene are SGHNT and YYREEE (reference sequence). V shed 0 bases and J shed 1 base, with 7 bases lying between them. This CDR3 has 15 amino acids. The CDR3 DNA is TGTGCCAGCAGCTTGGTGGGCCTGAACACCGGGGAGCTGTTTTTT. Translating gives CASSLVGLNTGELFF.

J is TRBJ1-2 and V is TRBV7-3; D is possibly TRBD1 (5 bases). V lost 4 bases and J 8 bases, leaving 23 bases between the germline ends. The CDR3 runs to 16 residues. Germline loops: CDR1 SGHTA, CDR2 FQGTGA. CDR3 nucleotide sequence: TGTGCCAGCAGCTCGGACCCGGGAAAGGGGTCCGGAGGCTACACCTTC. This codes for CASSSDPGKGSGGYTF.

Notes on this clonotype: A much bigger clone sits one base away, suggesting this may be a read error. This chain connects TRBV18 to TRBJ2-5, with 8 bases lining up with TRBD2. Germline V CDR1 and CDR2: KGHSH, LQKENI. The CDR3 is made up of 15 amino acids. J lost 4 bases, V lost 7 bases, and 11 bases had no gene match. The CDR3 here is CASFPGGLGGETQYF. The CDR3 coding sequence is TGTGCCAGCTTCCCCGGGGGACTAGGCGGAGAGACCCAGTACTTC.

This clonotype appeared many times. The CDR3 bases are TGCAGCGTTGTGGTCACGGCCGGGAGCTACACCTTC. This translates into CSVVVTAGSYTF. The V gene is TRBV29-1, the J gene TRBJ1-2; the D is unclear. CDR1 and CDR2 (germline): SQVTM, ANQGSEA. The CDR3 is 12 amino acids. The V end lost 4 bases, the J end lost 9 bases, and 15 bases lay between the germline ends.

This clonotype was detected many times. The chain uses TRBV5-1 and TRBJ1-1, with TRBD1 as a possible D gene (5 bases). The CDR3 extends over 13 amino acids. V was pared by 6 bases and J by 0 bases, with 9 bases between. Germline CDR1 and CDR2: SGHRS and YFSETQ. The CDR3: CASKRGLNTEAFF. In DNA, the CDR3 is TGCGCCAGCAAGCGGGGGTTGAACACTGAAGCTTTCTTT.

At least ten counts were recorded for this clonotype. The chain uses TRBV12-3 or TRBV12-4 and TRBJ1-2; D gene ambiguous. CDR3 size: 15 residues. Trimming left V 4 bases short and J 1 base short, with 13 bases between. Here the CDR3 DNA reads TGTGCCAGCAGTTCTAGGAGGGAACGTAACTATGGCTACACCTTC. Translation: CASSSRRERNYGYTF.

In this sample, this clonotype turned up many times. V is TRBV7-2 and J is TRBJ1-1; no clear D. The CDR3 covers 12 residues. Trimming left V 5 bases short and J 7 bases short, with 11 bases between. Germline assignment: CDR1 SGHTA and CDR2 FQGNSA. In DNA, the CDR3 is TGTGCCAGCAGCCCAGGACGGATTGAAGCTTTCTTT. This translates into CASSPGRIEAFF.

This clonotype was seen at least ten times. This chain links TRBV3-1 with TRBJ1-6; maybe TRBD1 (5 bases). The CDR3 is 13 amino acids. Germline V CDR1 and CDR2: LGHDT, YNNKEL (reference sequence). The ends were cut back, 8 bases at V and 11 bases at J, with 16 bases in the middle. In DNA form, the CDR3 reads TGTGCCAGCGGCTCTTCAGGGAGGACACCCCTCCACTTT. Its protein is CASGSSGRTPLHF. Full variable domain (missing parts from reference TRBV3-1 and TRBJ1-6): DTAVSQTPKYLVTQMGNDKSIKCEQNLGHDTMYWYKQDSKKFLKIMFSYNNKELIINETVPNRFSPKSPDKAHLNLHINSLELGDSAVYFCASGSSGRTPLHFGNGTRLTVT.

This clonotype was observed at least ten times. V is TRBV12-3 or TRBV12-4 and J is TRBJ2-2; D is tentatively TRBD1 or TRBD2 (5 bases each). The CDR3 totals 14 residues. Deletions cut 6 bases from V and 1 base from J, with 9 bases between. The CDR3 nucleotides are TGTGCCAGCAGCTGGGACGGGAACACCGGGGAGCTGTTTTTT. Protein: CASSWDGNTGELFF.

At least ten counts were recorded for this clonotype. J is TRBJ2-1 and V is TRBV27, with D unresolved. Germline V lookup: CDR1 MNHEY, CDR2 SMNVEV (reference sequence). The V and J ends lost 9 bases and 5 bases respectively, with 11 bases between them. The CDR3 consists of 12 residues. The DNA of the CDR3 is TGTGCCAGGGACGAGGAAGACAATGAGCAGTTCTTC. Residues: CARDEEDNEQFF.

This clonotype occurred many times. The junction differs from germline at one of its ends, possibly a read error. The chain combines TRBV5-1 with TRBJ1-3; 7 positions match TRBD1. This CDR3 contains 14 residues. CDR1 and CDR2 from the germline V gene are SGHRS and YFSETQ. The CDR3 loop reads CASSWGTDGDTIYF. DNA of the CDR3: TGCGCCAGCAGCTGGGGGACAGATGGAGACACCATATATTTT.

This clonotype was counted at least ten times. The CDR3 nucleotides read TGTGCCAGCAACCTGGCCGGGACCGATAATTCACCCCTCCACTTT. This codes for CASNLAGTDNSPLHF. The chain combines TRBV3-1 with TRBJ1-6; D perhaps matches TRBD1 (5 bases). V was pared by 7 bases and J by 5 bases, with 15 bases between. This CDR3 region has 15 residues. Germline CDR1 is LGHDT and CDR2 is YNNKEL (reference sequence).

Many counts were recorded for this clonotype. V gene TRBV27 combines with J gene TRBJ2-5; 8 bases are shared with TRBD1. The CDR3 extends over 15 amino acids. Germline V gene sequence: CDR1 MNHEY, CDR2 SMNVEV (reference sequence). V was pared by 5 bases and J by 4 bases, with 9 bases of the junction left unmatched. CDR3 bases: TGTGCCAGCAGTCGGACAGGGTATAACCTAGAGACCCAGTACTTC. Protein sequence: CASSRTGYNLETQYF.

This clonotype showed up many times. This chain uses TRBV6-2 or TRBV6-3 with TRBJ2-2; D possibly corresponds to TRBD2 (5 bases). The CDR3 has 14 amino acids. With 6 bases removed from V and 13 bases from J, the gap between germline ends came to 21 bases. The V gene's germline CDR1 is MNHEY and CDR2 SVGEGT. The CDR3 reads CASSSVLGVTGLFF. In nucleotides, the CDR3 is TGTGCCAGCAGCTCCGTACTAGGTGTGACGGGGCTGTTTTTT.

In its sample, this clonotype was seen many times. The chain links TRBV6-6 to TRBJ2-7, with no clear D. Per the germline V gene, CDR1 is MNHNY and CDR2 is SVGAGI (reference sequence). With 0 bases removed from V and 1 base from J, the gap between germline ends came to 10 bases. The CDR3 length is 15 residues. Here the CDR3 DNA reads TGTGCCAGCAGTTACTCGATGACACCTTCCTACGAGCAGTACTTC. Residues: CASSYSMTPSYEQYF.

This clonotype was counted at least ten times. The J gene is TRBJ2-2, the V gene TRBV7-9; the match to TRBD1 covers 7 bases. Germline V gene sequence: CDR1 SEHNR, CDR2 FQNEAQ (reference sequence). The CDR3 runs 18 residues. V lost 3 bases and J lost 7; bases outside the gene matches: 17. CDR3 nucleotides: TGTGCCAGCAGCTTCCCAACCCTCGTGACAGGGATTGGCGGGGAGCTGTTTTTT. Translated: CASSFPTLVTGIGGELFF.